A single T cell receptor beta chain is shown here with its context. Its specificity is not known. The germline CDR1 and CDR2 sequences are SQVTM and ANQGSEA. CDR3 length: 14 residues. The V end was cut by 4 bases, the J end by 3 bases, with 15 bases between. Points from the study as a whole: Tumor memory CD4+ T cell TCR gene usage clustered with blood and lymph node memory CD4+ cells and lymph node naive CD4+ cells.

After constant-region reverse-primer amplification, full-length variable regions underwent semi-nested PCR with Nested Universal Primer A. TCRdb called the 5' RACE reads again in MiXCR, with one record for every CDR3 protein. Among roughly 6,000 distinct CDR3 sequences listed, roughly three fifths were seen once. Input material: tumor-infiltrating memory CD4+ T cells sorted from the breast tumor. Noted subset: memory CD4+ T cells, CD4+CD45RO+CD25-. This TCR was sampled from a female donor with breast cancer. The chain couples TRBV29-1 to TRBJ1-1, with D tentatively TRBD1 (6 bases). In DNA form, the CDR3 reads TGCAGCGTTGTAGGGACAACGACGCACACTGAAGCTTTCTTT. It encodes CSVVGTTTHTEAFF.